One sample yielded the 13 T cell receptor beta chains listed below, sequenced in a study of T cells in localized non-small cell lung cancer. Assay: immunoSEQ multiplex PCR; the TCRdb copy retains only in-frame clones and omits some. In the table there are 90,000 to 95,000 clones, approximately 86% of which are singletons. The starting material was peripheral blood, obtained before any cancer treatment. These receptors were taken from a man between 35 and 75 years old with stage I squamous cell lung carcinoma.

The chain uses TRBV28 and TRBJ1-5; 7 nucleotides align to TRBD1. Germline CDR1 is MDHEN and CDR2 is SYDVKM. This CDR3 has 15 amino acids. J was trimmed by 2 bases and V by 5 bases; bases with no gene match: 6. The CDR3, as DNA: TGTGCCAGCAGTCCCGACAGGGTCGGCAATCAGCCCCAGCATTTT. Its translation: CASSPDRVGNQPQHF. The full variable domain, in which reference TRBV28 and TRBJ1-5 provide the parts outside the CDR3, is DVKVTQSSRYLVKRTGEKVFLECVQDMDHENMFWYRQDPGLGLRLIYFSYDVKMKEKGDIPEGYSVSREKKERFSLILESASTNQTSMYLCASSPDRVGNQPQHFGDGTRLSIL.

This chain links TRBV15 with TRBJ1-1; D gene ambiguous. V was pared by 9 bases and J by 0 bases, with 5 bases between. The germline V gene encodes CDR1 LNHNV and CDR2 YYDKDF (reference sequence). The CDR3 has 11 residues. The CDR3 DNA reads TGTGCCACTGGCGTGAACACTGAAGCTTTCTTT. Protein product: CATGVNTEAFF.

The chain's CDR3 is CASSPPQVPLNGYTF. The DNA of the CDR3 is TGTGCCAGCAGCCCCCCCCAAGTTCCCCTTAATGGCTACACCTTC. The J gene is TRBJ1-2, the V gene TRBV5-6; D is undetermined. CDR1 and CDR2 from the germline V gene are SGHDT and YYEEEE. V lost 4 bases to trimming and J lost 6 bases, with 19 bases between them. The CDR3 runs 15 residues. Filled out from reference TRBV5-6 and TRBJ1-2, the complete variable domain reads DAGVTQSPTHLIKTRGQQVTLRCSPKSGHDTVSWYQQALGQGPQFIFQYYEEEERQRGNFPDRFSGHQFPNYSSELNVNALLLGDSALYLCASSPPQVPLNGYTFGSGTRLTVV.

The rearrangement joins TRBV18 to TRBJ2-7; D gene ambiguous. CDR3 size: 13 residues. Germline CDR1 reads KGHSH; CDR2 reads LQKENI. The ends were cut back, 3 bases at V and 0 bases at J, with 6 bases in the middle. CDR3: CASSPAVSYEQYF. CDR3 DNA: TGTGCCAGCTCACCGGCGGTCTCCTACGAGCAGTACTTC.

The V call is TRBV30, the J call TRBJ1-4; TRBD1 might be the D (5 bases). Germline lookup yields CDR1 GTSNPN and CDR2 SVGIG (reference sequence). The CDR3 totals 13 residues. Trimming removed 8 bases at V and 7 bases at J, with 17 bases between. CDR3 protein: CARSTPGGEKLFF. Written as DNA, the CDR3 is TGTGCCCGATCCACCCCTGGGGGTGAAAAACTGTTTTTT.

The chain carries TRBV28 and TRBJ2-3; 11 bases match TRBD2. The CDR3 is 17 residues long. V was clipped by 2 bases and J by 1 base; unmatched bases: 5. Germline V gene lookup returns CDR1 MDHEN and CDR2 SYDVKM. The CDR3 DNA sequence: TGTGCCAGCAGTTTAGCGACTAGCGGGGACCGCACAGATACGCAGTATTTT. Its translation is CASSLATSGDRTDTQYF.

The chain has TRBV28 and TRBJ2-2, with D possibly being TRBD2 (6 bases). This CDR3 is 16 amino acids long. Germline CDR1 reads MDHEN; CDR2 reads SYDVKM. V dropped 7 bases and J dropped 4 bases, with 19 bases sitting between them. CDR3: CASTPGTPRGTGELFF. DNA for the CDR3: TGTGCCAGCACCCCCGGGACTCCGAGGGGCACCGGGGAGCTGTTTTTT. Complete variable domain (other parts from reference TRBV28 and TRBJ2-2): DVKVTQSSRYLVKRTGEKVFLECVQDMDHENMFWYRQDPGLGLRLIYFSYDVKMKEKGDIPEGYSVSREKKERFSLILESASTNQTSMYLCASTPGTPRGTGELFFGEGSRLTVL.

The CDR3 sequence is CASSRGRGGTEAFF. CDR3 in DNA: TGTGCCAGCTCAAGAGGACGGGGGGGAACTGAAGCTTTCTTT. The gene calls are TRBV18 and TRBJ1-1, with TRBD1 as a possible D gene (5 bases). There are 14 residues in the CDR3. CDR1 is KGHSH and CDR2 is LQKENI in the germline V gene. The ends were cut back, 5 bases at V and 5 bases at J, with 15 bases in the middle.

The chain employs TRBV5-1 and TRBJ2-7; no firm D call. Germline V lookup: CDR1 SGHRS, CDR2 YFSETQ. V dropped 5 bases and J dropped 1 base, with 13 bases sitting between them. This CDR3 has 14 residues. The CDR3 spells CASSPEKISYEQYF. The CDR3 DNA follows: TGCGCCAGCAGTCCCGAGAAGATTTCCTACGAGCAGTACTTC.

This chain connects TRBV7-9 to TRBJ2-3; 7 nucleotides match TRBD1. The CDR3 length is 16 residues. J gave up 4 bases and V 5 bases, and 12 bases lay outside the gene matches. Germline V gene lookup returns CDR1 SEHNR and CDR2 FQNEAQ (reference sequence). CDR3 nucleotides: TGTGCCAGCAGCCCTAGAGGGGGCCCGCGGCCAGATACGCAGTATTTT. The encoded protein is CASSPRGGPRPDTQYF.

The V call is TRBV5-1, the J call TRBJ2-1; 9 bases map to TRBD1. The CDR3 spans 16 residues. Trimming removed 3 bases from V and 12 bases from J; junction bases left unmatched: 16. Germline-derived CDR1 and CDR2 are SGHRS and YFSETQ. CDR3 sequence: CASSSGSGTGNEVQFF. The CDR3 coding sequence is TGCGCCAGCAGCTCGGGCTCCGGGACAGGGAATGAGGTGCAGTTCTTC.

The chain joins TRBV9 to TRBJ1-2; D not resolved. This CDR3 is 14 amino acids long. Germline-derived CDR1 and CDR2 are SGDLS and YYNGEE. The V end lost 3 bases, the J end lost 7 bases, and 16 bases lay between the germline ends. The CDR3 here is CASSAAPRGSGYTF. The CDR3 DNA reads TGTGCCAGCAGCGCAGCCCCCCGAGGTAGTGGCTACACCTTC.

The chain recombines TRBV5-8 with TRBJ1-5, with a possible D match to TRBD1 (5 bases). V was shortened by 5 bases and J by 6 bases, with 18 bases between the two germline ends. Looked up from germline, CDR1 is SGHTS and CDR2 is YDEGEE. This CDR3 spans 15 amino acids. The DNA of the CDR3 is TGTGCCAGCAGGCCCCAGGGCGGAAGGGGTCAGCCCCAGCATTTT. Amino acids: CASRPQGGRGQPQHF.